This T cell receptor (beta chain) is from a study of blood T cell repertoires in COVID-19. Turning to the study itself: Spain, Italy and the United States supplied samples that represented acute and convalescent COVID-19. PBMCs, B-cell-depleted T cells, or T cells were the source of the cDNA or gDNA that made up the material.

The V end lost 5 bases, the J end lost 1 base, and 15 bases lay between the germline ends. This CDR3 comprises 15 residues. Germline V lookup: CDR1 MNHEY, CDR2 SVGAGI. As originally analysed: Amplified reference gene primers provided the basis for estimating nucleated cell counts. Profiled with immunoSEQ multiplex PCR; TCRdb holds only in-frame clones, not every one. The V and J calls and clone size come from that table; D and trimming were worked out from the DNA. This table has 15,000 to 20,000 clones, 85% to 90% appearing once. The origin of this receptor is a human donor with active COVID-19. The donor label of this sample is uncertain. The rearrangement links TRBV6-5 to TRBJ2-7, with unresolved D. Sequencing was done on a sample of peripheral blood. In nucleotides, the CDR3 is TGTGCCAGCAGTACCGTACATCAGGTTTCCTACGAGCAGTACTTC. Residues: CASSTVHQVSYEQYF.